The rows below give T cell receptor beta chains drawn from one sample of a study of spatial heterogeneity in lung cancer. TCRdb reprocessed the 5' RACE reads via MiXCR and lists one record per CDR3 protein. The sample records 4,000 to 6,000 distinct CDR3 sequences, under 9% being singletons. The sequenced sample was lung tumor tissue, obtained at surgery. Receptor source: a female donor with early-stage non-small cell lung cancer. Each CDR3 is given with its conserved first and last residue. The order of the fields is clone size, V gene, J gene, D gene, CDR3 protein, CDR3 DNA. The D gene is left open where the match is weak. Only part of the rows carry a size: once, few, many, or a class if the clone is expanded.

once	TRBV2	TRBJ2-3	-	CASSISTDTQYF	TGTGCCAGCAGTATAAGCACAGATACGCAGTATTTT
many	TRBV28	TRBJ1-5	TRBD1	CASRRTGSDQPQHF	TGTGCCAGCAGGAGGACAGGGTCGGATCAGCCCCAGCATTTT
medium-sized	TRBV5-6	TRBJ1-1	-	CASSLMGTLNTEAFF	TGTGCCAGCAGCTTGATGGGCACGCTGAACACTGAAGCTTTCTTT
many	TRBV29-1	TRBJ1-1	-	CSVDQGRWNTEAFF	TGCAGCGTTGATCAGGGGAGGTGGAACACTGAAGCTTTCTTT
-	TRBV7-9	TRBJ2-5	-	CASSLTGLPAETQYF	TGTGCCAGCAGCTTAACAGGGCTGCCTGCCGAGACCCAGTACTTC
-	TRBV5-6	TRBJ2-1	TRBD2	CASSSTGAGGVNEQFF	TGTGCCAGCAGCTCCACGGGGGCGGGAGGGGTCAATGAGCAGTTCTTC
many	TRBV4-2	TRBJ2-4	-	CASSQDPGQNIQYF	TGTGCCAGCAGCCAAGACCCAGGGCAAAACATTCAGTACTTC
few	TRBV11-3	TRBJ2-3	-	CASSSGRSTDTQYF	TGTGCCAGCAGCTCCGGACGTAGCACAGATACGCAGTATTTT
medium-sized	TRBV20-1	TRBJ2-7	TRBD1	CSAVQGAIFYEQYF	TGCAGTGCAGTTCAGGGGGCTATTTTCTACGAGCAGTACTTC
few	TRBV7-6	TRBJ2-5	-	CASSFQEETQYF	TGTGCCAGCAGCTTCCAAGAAGAGACCCAGTACTTC
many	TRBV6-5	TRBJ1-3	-	CASSLFGDGWAGNTIHF	TGTGCCAGCAGTTTGTTCGGGGACGGATGGGCTGGAAACACCATACATTTT
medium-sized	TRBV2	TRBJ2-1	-	CASNPTQLRTNEQFF	TGTGCCAGCAATCCGACTCAGCTACGGACCAATGAGCAGTTCTTC
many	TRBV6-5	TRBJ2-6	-	CASSRRAGANVLTF	TGTGCCAGCAGCCGGAGGGCCGGGGCCAACGTCCTGACTTTC
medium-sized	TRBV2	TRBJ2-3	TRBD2	CASSARSGGPGDTQYF	TGTGCCAGCAGTGCCCGTAGCGGGGGTCCAGGGGATACGCAGTATTTT
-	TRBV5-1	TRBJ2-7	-	CASSLDGAYEQYF	TGCGCCAGCAGTTTGGACGGTGCCTACGAGCAGTACTTC
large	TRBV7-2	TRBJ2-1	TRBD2	CASFPGIAGIFLNMANEQFF	TGTGCCAGCTTCCCGGGGATAGCGGGAATTTTTTTGAACATGGCCAATGAGCAGTTCTTC
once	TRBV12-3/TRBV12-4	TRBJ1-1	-	CASTLGGRGTEAFF	TGTGCCAGCACCTTGGGGGGAAGGGGCACTGAAGCTTTCTTT
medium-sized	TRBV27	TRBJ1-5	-	CASSPGGLVNQPQHF	TGTGCCAGCAGCCCAGGCGGCCTCGTCAATCAGCCCCAGCATTTT
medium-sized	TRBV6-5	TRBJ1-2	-	CASSYSGRTYYGYTF	TGTGCCAGCAGTTACTCTGGAAGGACCTACTATGGCTACACCTTC
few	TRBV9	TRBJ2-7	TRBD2	CASSVGLATSGSTYEQYF	TGTGCCAGCAGCGTGGGCTTAGCCACTAGCGGGAGTACCTACGAGCAGTACTTC
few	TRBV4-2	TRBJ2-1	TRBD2	CASSQEGLAGGPYNEQFF	TGTGCCAGCAGCCAAGAGGGGCTAGCGGGAGGGCCATACAATGAGCAGTTCTTC
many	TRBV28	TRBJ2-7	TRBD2	CASSDAGGRAYEQYF	TGTGCCAGCAGCGACGCGGGCGGGAGGGCCTACGAGCAGTACTTC
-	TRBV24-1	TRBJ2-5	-	CATSDSGDQETQYF	TGTGCCACCAGTGATTCGGGGGATCAAGAGACCCAGTACTTC
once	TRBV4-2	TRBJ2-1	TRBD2	CASSRSLKREGSYNEQFF	TGTGCCAGCAGCCGGTCCCTCAAGCGGGAGGGATCCTACAATGAGCAGTTCTTC
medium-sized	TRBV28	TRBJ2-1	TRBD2	CASRGLAGGPNEQFF	TGTGCCAGCAGGGGACTAGCGGGGGGGCCCAATGAGCAGTTCTTC
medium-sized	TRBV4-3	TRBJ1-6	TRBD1	CASSQTGGSPLHF	TGCGCCAGCAGCCAGACAGGGGGTTCACCCCTCCACTTT
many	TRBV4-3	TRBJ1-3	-	CASSQDLRTGNTIYF	TGCGCCAGCAGCCAAGATCTCAGAACTGGAAACACCATATATTTT
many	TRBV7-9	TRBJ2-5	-	CASSLVQGRGETQYF	TGTGCCAGCAGCTTAGTACAGGGGAGGGGAGAGACCCAGTACTTC
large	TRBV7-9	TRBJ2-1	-	CASSLGFERVDEQFF	TGTGCCAGCAGCTTAGGTTTCGAGCGGGTGGATGAGCAGTTCTTC
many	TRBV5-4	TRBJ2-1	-	CASSLVRGPYNEQFF	TGTGCCAGCAGCTTGGTAAGAGGGCCTTACAATGAGCAGTTCTTC
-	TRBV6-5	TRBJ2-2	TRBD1	CASSLDRVLVGELFF	TGTGCCAGCAGTCTGGACAGGGTTCTAGTCGGGGAGCTGTTTTTT
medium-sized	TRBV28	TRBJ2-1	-	CASSGGGPYNEQFF	TGTGCCAGCAGTGGAGGGGGGCCCTACAATGAGCAGTTCTTC
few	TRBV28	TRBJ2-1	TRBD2	CASSFFPLGGPRMGMGNEQFF	TGTGCCAGCAGTTTTTTCCCCTTGGGAGGGCCTAGAATGGGCATGGGCAATGAGCAGTTCTTC
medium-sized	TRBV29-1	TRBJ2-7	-	CSAQGGPGTTPPYEQYF	TGCAGCGCCCAAGGGGGACCCGGGACTACCCCACCCTACGAGCAGTACTTC
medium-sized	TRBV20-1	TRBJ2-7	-	CSARRGIDYEQYF	TGCAGTGCTAGAAGGGGTATTGACTACGAGCAGTACTTC
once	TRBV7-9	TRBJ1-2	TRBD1	CASSLGGGEKDGYPF	TGTGCCAGCAGCTTAGGAGGGGGCGAAAAAGATGGCTACCCCTTC
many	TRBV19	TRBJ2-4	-	CASSIAGGAKNIQYF	TGTGCCAGTAGTATAGCGGGTGGAGCCAAAAACATTCAGTACTTC
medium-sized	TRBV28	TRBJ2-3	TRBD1	CASSSDRGPDTQYF	TGTGCCAGCAGTTCTGACAGGGGCCCAGATACGCAGTATTTT
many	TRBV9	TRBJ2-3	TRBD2	CASSVVAGVTDTQYF	TGTGCCAGCAGCGTAGTAGCGGGAGTGACAGATACGCAGTATTTT
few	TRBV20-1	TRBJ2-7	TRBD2	CSARPPASGIREQYF	TGCAGTGCTCGTCCTCCGGCTAGCGGCATCCGGGAGCAGTACTTC